This TCR beta chain was captured by sequencing in a study of beta chain features in type 1 diabetes. On the study more broadly: Age, gender, cell numbers and subset yield matched between patients and controls.

CDR1 and CDR2 from the germline V gene are KGHSH and LQKENI. CDR3 length: 14 amino acids. Trimming took off 1 base at V and 1 base at J, with 7 bases between the two ends. As to this clone: Its antigen is not identified.

The study's findings and limits: All four CD4+ subsets from Type 1 diabetes patients carried moderately but significantly shorter TCRB CDR3s. PCR, the amplification step, might favor shorter templates, equally in patients and controls.

Of the isolated RNA, all was reverse transcribed, and so the sequenced material was expressed TCRB transcripts. Samples of naive, central memory and regulatory T cells yielded a mean of about 3.4 million reads. Libraries were prepared by immunoSEQ multiplex PCR; TCRdb keeps only in-frame clonotypes and omits some of them. The sample lists more than 55,000 clones; roughly half were seen once. The chain combines TRBV18 with TRBJ2-5; D may be TRBD2 (5 bases). The sequencing sample was made of Tregs from blood. This receptor was identified in a woman aged 35 to 49 with type 1 diabetes. In nucleotides, the CDR3 is TGTGCCAGCTCACCACAAGCGGTCCAAGAGACCCAGTACTTC. Its translation: CASSPQAVQETQYF.